This T cell receptor beta chain was captured in a study of shared clonotypes between healthy human individuals. Germline trimming cut 1 base from V and 3 bases from J; bases unmatched to any gene: 7. Per the germline V gene, CDR1 is SGHVS and CDR2 is FQNEAQ. There are 16 residues in the CDR3. Libraries were prepared by immunoSEQ multiplex PCR; TCRdb keeps only in-frame clonotypes and omits some of them. The repertoire has approximately 720,000 clones, about two thirds of them found once; the top ten carry under 2%. Overall study findings and caveats: Several donors held about 5% of naive CD4 clonotypes in common.

For this clone: Antigen specificity is unknown.

This sequence was found in a woman in her 30s in good health. The chain recombines TRBV7-8 with TRBJ1-2, with 8 bases matching TRBD1. Sequencing used memory CD4+ T cells sorted from blood. The subset: CD45RA-negative fraction. CDR3 sequence: CASSLVSTGVDYGYTF. The CDR3 DNA reads TGTGCCAGCAGCTTAGTGTCGACAGGGGTCGACTATGGCTACACCTTC. The complete variable domain, with remaining parts taken from reference TRBV7-8 and TRBJ1-2, reads GAGVSQSPRYKVAKRGQDVALRCDPISGHVSLFWYQQALGQGPEFLTYFQNEAQLDKSGLPSDRFFAERPEGSVSTLKIQRTQQEDSAVYLCASSLVSTGVDYGYTFGSGTRLTVV.